The entry below describes one T cell receptor (beta chain). Its antigen remains unknown. The protocol was immunoSEQ multiplex PCR, while the TCRdb copy is restricted to in-frame clones and leaves out a portion. Of 50,000 to 60,000 clones in the sample, about 72% were seen once. This sample is part of a study of CD4+ T cells in melanoma. Germline V gene data show CDR1 as PRHDT and CDR2 as FYEKMQ (reference sequence). Trimming left V 0 bases short and J 4 bases short, with 13 bases between. This CDR3 is 15 amino acids long. Overall study results and limits: CD8+ T cell, macrophage and B cell function reportedly correlated with neoantigen-specific CD4+ T cells. In melanoma, neoantigen-specific CD4+ T cells reportedly differed in differentiation state.

The receptor comes from a human donor with melanoma. The chain links TRBV13 to TRBJ2-7; a possible D gene is TRBD1 (6 bases). The source material was tumor tissue. CDR3 sequence: CASSLGWGTPYEQYF. The DNA of the CDR3 is TGTGCCAGCAGCTTAGGGTGGGGGACACCATACGAGCAGTACTTC.